The 5 T cell receptor beta chains presented below share a single source sample, sequenced in a study of blood T cell repertoires in COVID-19. The repertoire was sequenced with immunoSEQ multiplex PCR; TCRdb's copy has only in-frame clones and lacks some. Found here are about 270,000 clones, around 90% of them singletons; the top ten hold 2% to 2.5%. Specimen: peripheral blood. These receptors were obtained from a man over 45 with acute or convalescent COVID-19.

V and J are TRBV6-5 and TRBJ2-7; TRBD1 is a possible D gene (5 bases). The V end lost 0 bases, the J end lost 4 bases, and 16 bases lay between the germline ends. CDR3 length equals 16 residues. Germline V lookup: CDR1 MNHEY, CDR2 SVGAGI. The CDR3 here is CASSYSGRAYSYEQYF. The CDR3 region has the DNA TGTGCCAGCAGTTACTCCGGCAGGGCCTACTCTTACGAGCAGTACTTC.

A word on this clone: The sample carries other DNA sequences with the same CDR3. The J gene is TRBJ1-5, the V gene TRBV27; D remains ambiguous. The CDR3 contains 17 residues. V dropped 3 bases and J dropped 1 base, with 16 bases sitting between them. Germline V gives CDR1 MNHEY, CDR2 SMNVEV (reference sequence). For the CDR3, the DNA is TGTGCCAGCAGTTTGTATCCCCCCGGCGGGAGCAATCAGCCCCAGCATTTT. It specifies CASSLYPPGGSNQPQHF.

V usage is TRBV5-5 and J usage is TRBJ2-1; no clear D gene. V was pared by 7 bases and J by 1 base, with 12 bases between. CDR3 length equals 14 residues. The germline V gene has CDR1 SGHKS and CDR2 YYEKEE (reference sequence). The CDR3 protein is CASASLESYNEQFF. CDR3 in DNA: TGTGCCAGCGCCTCGCTAGAATCCTACAATGAGCAGTTCTTC.

V usage is TRBV12-5 and J usage is TRBJ2-5; 8 bases are a match to TRBD2. The junction had 11 bases not matched to a gene; V was cut back by 2 bases and J by 0 bases. This CDR3 has 18 amino acids. Germline V gene data show CDR1 as LGHNT and CDR2 as FRNRAP. The CDR3 region is CASGLFSSGPLYQETQYF. The CDR3 coding sequence is TGTGCTAGTGGTTTGTTTTCTAGCGGGCCCCTGTACCAAGAGACCCAGTACTTC.

V and J are TRBV5-4 and TRBJ1-1; no clear D. The V gene lost 4 bases and the J gene lost 5 bases, with 21 bases spanning the gap. CDR1 SGHNT and CDR2 YYREEE come from the germline V gene (reference sequence). The CDR3 contains 16 residues. The CDR3 DNA is TGTGCCAGCAGCCCCTATCTGGCCGGGTCCCGGACTGAAGCTTTCTTT. Translating gives CASSPYLAGSRTEAFF. Full variable domain (missing parts from reference TRBV5-4 and TRBJ1-1): ETGVTQSPTHLIKTRGQQVTLRCSSQSGHNTVSWYQQALGQGPQFIFQYYREEENGRGNFPPRFSGLQFPNYSSELNVNALELDDSALYLCASSPYLAGSRTEAFFGQGTRLTVV.